This TCR beta chain originates from a study of blood T cell repertoires in COVID-19. Turning to the study itself: The cDNA or gDNA used as material had been derived from T cells, B-cell-depleted T cells, or PBMCs.

Clones were read by immunoSEQ multiplex PCR, and TCRdb kept only the in-frame ones, dropping some. Seen here are 70,000 or so clones, around nine tenths observed once, and the top ten hold 1.5%. Only one count was recorded for this clone. Sequencing input: peripheral blood. The receptor was derived from a man aged 50 or older with acute or convalescent COVID-19.

CDR3 sequence reads: CATSRGSSGAYNEQFF. The CDR3 DNA reads as TGTGCCACCTCTCGGGGGTCTAGCGGGGCCTACAATGAGCAGTTCTTC. The genes are TRBV19 and TRBJ2-1; 9 bases match TRBD2. Germline V gene data show CDR1 as LNHDA and CDR2 as SQIVND (reference sequence). V was pared by 10 bases and J by 2 bases, with 12 bases of the junction left unmatched. This CDR3 spans 16 amino acids.